This T cell receptor beta chain was recorded in a study of Ad26.COV2.S vaccination and SARS-CoV-2 variants. Worth noting for this clone: Its antigen is not identified.

This CDR3 is 16 amino acids long. Trimming cost V 2 bases and J 1 base; bases outside gene matches: 4. Germline V gene sequence: CDR1 LGHDT, CDR2 YNNKEL (reference sequence). The assay was immunoSEQ multiplex PCR, and TCRdb's table has in-frame clones only and misses some. The sample consists of about 350,000 clones, about 89% of them appearing once. As to treatment: some 19 received Ad26.COV2.S at low or high dose, single or two shots; several received placebo; per-sample allocation not given. Sampling occurred on day 63 after the first vaccine or placebo injection. An adult of 18-55 years in Boston served as donor. Study observations and caveats: Across vaccine and placebo recipients, the breadth of non-spike TCRs was similar.

The TCR comes from a person aged 18-65 years who received the Ad26.COV2.S COVID-19 vaccine or a placebo. The sequencing here drew on peripheral blood, taken in a trial of Ad26.COV2.S vaccine versus placebo. The chain uses TRBV3-1 (or the pseudogene TRBV3-2) and TRBJ2-1; 8 positions agree with TRBD1. CDR3 DNA: TGTGCCAGCAGCCAATGGACAGGGAGGTCCTACAATGAGCAGTTCTTC. Its translation is CASSQWTGRSYNEQFF.